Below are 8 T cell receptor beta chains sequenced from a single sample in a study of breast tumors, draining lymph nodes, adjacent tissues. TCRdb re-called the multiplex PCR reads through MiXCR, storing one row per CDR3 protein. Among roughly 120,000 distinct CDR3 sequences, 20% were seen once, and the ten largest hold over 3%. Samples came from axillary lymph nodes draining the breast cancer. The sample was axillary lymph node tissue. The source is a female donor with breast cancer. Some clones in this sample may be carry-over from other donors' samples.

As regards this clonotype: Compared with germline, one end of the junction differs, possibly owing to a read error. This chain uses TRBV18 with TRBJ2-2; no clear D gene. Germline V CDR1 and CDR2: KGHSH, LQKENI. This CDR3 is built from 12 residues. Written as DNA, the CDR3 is TGTGCCAGCCCACCTAGGGCCGGGGAGCTGTTTTTT. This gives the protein CASPPRAGELFF.

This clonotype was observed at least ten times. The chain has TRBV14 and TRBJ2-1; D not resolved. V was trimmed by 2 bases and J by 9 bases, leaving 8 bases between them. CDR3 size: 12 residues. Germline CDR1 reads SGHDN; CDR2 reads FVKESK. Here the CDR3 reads CASSQRGLEQFF. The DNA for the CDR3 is TGTGCCAGCAGCCAAAGAGGCCTTGAGCAGTTCTTC.

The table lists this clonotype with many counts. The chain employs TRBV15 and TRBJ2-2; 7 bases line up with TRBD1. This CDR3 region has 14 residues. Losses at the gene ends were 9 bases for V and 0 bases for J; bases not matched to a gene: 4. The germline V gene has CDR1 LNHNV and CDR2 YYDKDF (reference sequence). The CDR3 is CATRQGANTGELFF. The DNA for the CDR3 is TGTGCCACGCGACAGGGCGCGAACACCGGGGAGCTGTTTTTT.

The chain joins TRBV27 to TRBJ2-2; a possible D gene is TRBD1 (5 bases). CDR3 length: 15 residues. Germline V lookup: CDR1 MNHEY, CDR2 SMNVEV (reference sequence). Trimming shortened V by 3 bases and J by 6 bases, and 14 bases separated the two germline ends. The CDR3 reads CASSFYDSVSGELFF. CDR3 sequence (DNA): TGTGCCAGCAGTTTTTATGACAGCGTCTCCGGGGAGCTGTTTTTT.

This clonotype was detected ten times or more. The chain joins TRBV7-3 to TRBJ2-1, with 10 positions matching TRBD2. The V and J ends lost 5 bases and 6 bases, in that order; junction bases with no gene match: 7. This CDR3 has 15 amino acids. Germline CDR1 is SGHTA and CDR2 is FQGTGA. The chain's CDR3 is CASSPRASGGNEQFF. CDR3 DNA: TGTGCCAGCAGCCCGCGGGCTAGCGGGGGCAATGAGCAGTTCTTC.

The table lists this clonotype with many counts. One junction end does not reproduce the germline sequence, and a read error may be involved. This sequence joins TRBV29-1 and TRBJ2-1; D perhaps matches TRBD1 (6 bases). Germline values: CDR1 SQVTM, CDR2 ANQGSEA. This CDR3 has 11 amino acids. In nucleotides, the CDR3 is TGCAGCGTTGAAGTGGGTAATCGTAGGGGGTTC. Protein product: CSVEVGNRRGF.

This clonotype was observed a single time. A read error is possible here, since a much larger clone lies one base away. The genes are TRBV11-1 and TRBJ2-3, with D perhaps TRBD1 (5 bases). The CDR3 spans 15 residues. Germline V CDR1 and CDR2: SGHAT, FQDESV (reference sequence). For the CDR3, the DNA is TGTGCCAGCAGCTCTACGACCATCCCCACAGGTACGCAGTATTTT. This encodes CASSSTTIPTGTQYF.

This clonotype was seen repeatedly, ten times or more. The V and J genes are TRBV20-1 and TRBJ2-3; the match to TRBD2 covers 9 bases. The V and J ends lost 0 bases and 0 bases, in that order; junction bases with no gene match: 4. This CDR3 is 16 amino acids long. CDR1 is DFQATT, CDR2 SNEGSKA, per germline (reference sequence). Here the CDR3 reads CSARDSGLASTDTQYF. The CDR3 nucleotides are TGCAGTGCTAGAGATTCTGGACTAGCGAGCACAGATACGCAGTATTTT.